These 29 T cell receptor beta chains came from one sample sequenced in a study of CD8 T cells in Susac syndrome. Roughly 0.45 to 1 ug RNA was reverse transcribed with random hexamers. TCRdb re-called the immunoSEQ multiplex PCR reads with MiXCR, one entry per CDR3 protein. The repertoire has about 130,000 distinct CDR3 sequences, around 91% of them found once; the top ten carry 0.2% to 0.25%. Sequenced input: CD8+ T cells from PBMCs. These receptor sequences come from a human donor with multiple sclerosis.

The V and J genes are TRBV24-1 and TRBJ2-2; D is perhaps TRBD2 (5 bases). The CDR3 covers 13 residues. Germline V gives CDR1 KGHDR, CDR2 SFDVKD. The V end lost 9 bases, the J end lost 7 bases, and 14 bases lay between the germline ends. The CDR3 region has the DNA TGTGCCACCGGGCAGGCCGGGGACGGGGAGCTGTTTTTT. The encoded protein is CATGQAGDGELFF.

This clonotype was seen a single time. The chain combines TRBV12-3 or TRBV12-4 with TRBJ1-2; unclear D gene. Trimming left V 1 base short and J 8 bases short, with 8 bases between. The CDR3 is 12 amino acids. As DNA, the CDR3 is TGTGCCAGCAGTTTAGGGCGACTGGGCTACACCTTC. Its translation is CASSLGRLGYTF.

The rearrangement uses TRBV27 and TRBJ2-7, with D uncertain. Germline CDR1 MNHEY, CDR2 SMNVEV (reference sequence). CDR3 size: 13 residues. The V and J ends lost 4 bases and 3 bases respectively, with 10 bases between them. The CDR3 spells CASSSNNHYEQYF. The CDR3 DNA is TGTGCCAGCAGTTCGAACAACCACTACGAGCAGTACTTC.

This chain links TRBV6-5 with TRBJ2-7; D not resolved. Germline V gene sequence: CDR1 MNHEY, CDR2 SVGAGI. The V gene lost 1 base and the J gene lost 7 bases, with 8 bases spanning the gap. The CDR3 runs 12 residues. The DNA for the CDR3 is TGTGCCAGCAGTTACTTGGGTAGGGAGCAGTACTTC. As protein: CASSYLGREQYF.

V gene TRBV27 combines with J gene TRBJ2-1; TRBD2 matches 13 bases. V lost 6 bases and J lost 8; bases outside the gene matches: 4. Germline-derived CDR1 and CDR2 are MNHEY and SMNVEV (reference sequence). This CDR3 spans 14 amino acids. CDR3 amino acids: CASRLAGGRYEQFF. CDR3 coding DNA: TGTGCCAGCAGACTAGCGGGAGGGAGGTATGAGCAGTTCTTC.

The V and J genes are TRBV24-1 and TRBJ2-4; D is perhaps TRBD1 (5 bases). The CDR3 runs to 14 residues. Trimming stripped 11 bases from V and 0 bases from J, with 13 bases between. CDR1 and CDR2 (germline): KGHDR, SFDVKD. Written as DNA, the CDR3 is TGTGCCAGACAACAGGCCCTAGCCAAAAACATTCAGTACTTC. This gives the protein CARQQALAKNIQYF.

J is TRBJ2-1 and V is TRBV24-1, with unresolved D. Trimming pared 0 bases from V and 5 bases from J, leaving 1 base between. The germline CDR1 and CDR2 sequences are KGHDR and SFDVKD. The CDR3 loop spans 12 amino acids. CDR3 sequence: CATSDLHNEQFF. The DNA of the CDR3 is TGTGCCACCAGTGATTTGCACAATGAGCAGTTCTTC.

The chain employs TRBV7-9 and TRBJ1-2; tentatively, D is TRBD1 (5 bases). CDR1 and CDR2 from the germline V gene are SEHNR and FQNEAQ (reference sequence). The CDR3 is 17 amino acids. Trimming pared 1 base from V and 2 bases from J, leaving 17 bases between. CDR3: CASSLGGQGLSNYGYTF. The CDR3 nucleotides read TGTGCCAGCAGCTTAGGTGGGCAGGGTCTCTCGAACTATGGCTACACCTTC.

The rearrangement uses TRBV27 and TRBJ2-7; D gene unclear. CDR1 and CDR2 from the germline V gene are MNHEY and SMNVEV (reference sequence). CDR3 length equals 13 residues. V was shortened by 4 bases and J by 3 bases, with 10 bases between the two germline ends. For the CDR3, the DNA is TGTGCCAGCAGTTACCGGGCCTTCTACGAGCAGTACTTC. This sequence encodes CASSYRAFYEQYF.

This chain uses TRBV6-5 with TRBJ1-2, with 7 bases lining up with TRBD1. CDR1 is MNHEY, CDR2 SVGAGI, per germline. V trimming: 2 bases; J trimming: 6 bases; junction bases outside the gene matches: 3. This CDR3 is 13 amino acids long. This chain's CDR3 is CASSYEGADGYTF. DNA for the CDR3: TGTGCCAGCAGTTACGAGGGGGCGGATGGCTACACCTTC.

The chain uses TRBV9 and TRBJ2-5, with D possibly called TRBD1 or TRBD2 (5 bases each). This CDR3 comprises 14 residues. With 2 bases removed from V and 4 bases from J, the gap between germline ends came to 12 bases. Germline V gene lookup returns CDR1 SGDLS and CDR2 YYNGEE. DNA for the CDR3: TGTGCCAGCAGCGTGGGGGAAGGCTTAGAGACCCAGTACTTC. Protein product: CASSVGEGLETQYF.

The V call is TRBV5-4, the J call TRBJ1-2; D gene unclear. V was cut by 0 bases and J by 3 bases, with 12 bases left in between. The CDR3 extends over 15 amino acids. The germline gives CDR1 SGHNT, CDR2 YYREEE (reference sequence). The CDR3 bases are TGTGCCAGCAGCTTGGTCGATTCGGATCACTATGGCTACACCTTC. It yields the protein CASSLVDSDHYGYTF.

This rearrangement joins TRBV27 to TRBJ2-1; TRBD2 aligns across 8 bases. J lost 4 bases, V lost 4 bases, and 6 bases had no gene match. This CDR3 has 15 amino acids. Germline CDR1 is MNHEY and CDR2 is SMNVEV (reference sequence). CDR3 nucleotide sequence: TGTGCCAGCAGTTCAACTAGCGGCCTATACAATGAGCAGTTCTTC. Protein: CASSSTSGLYNEQFF.

The CDR3 sequence: CASSQDISRVGSYEQYF. The CDR3 DNA sequence: TGCGCCAGCAGCCAAGATATAAGTCGGGTGGGATCCTACGAGCAGTACTTC. J is TRBJ2-7 and V is TRBV4-3; D is ambiguous. This CDR3 comprises 17 residues. The V gene lost 0 bases and the J gene lost 1 base, with 16 bases spanning the gap. The germline V gene encodes CDR1 LGHNA and CDR2 YSLEER.

This chain connects TRBV4-3 to TRBJ1-1, with D hard to call. CDR3 length: 17 residues. CDR1 is LGHNA and CDR2 is YSLEER in the germline V gene. V shed 0 bases and J shed 0 bases, with 14 bases lying between them. The CDR3 sequence: CASSQDRTTDLNTEAFF. The CDR3 DNA follows: TGCGCCAGCAGCCAAGATCGCACCACGGACCTGAACACTGAAGCTTTCTTT.

This clonotype was seen more than once but under ten times. The chain joins TRBV28 to TRBJ2-2; D is undetermined. This CDR3 comprises 13 residues. The germline V gene encodes CDR1 MDHEN and CDR2 SYDVKM. V shed 3 bases and J shed 2 bases, with 4 bases lying between them. CDR3 amino acids: CASSLVNTGELFF. In DNA, the CDR3 is TGTGCCAGCAGTTTGGTAAACACCGGGGAGCTGTTTTTT.

This rearrangement joins TRBV7-2 to TRBJ2-7, with D uncertain. CDR1 and CDR2 from the germline V gene are SGHTA and FQGNSA. Trimming took 5 bases from V and 5 from J, leaving 10 bases between them. The CDR3 has 12 amino acids. The CDR3, as DNA: TGTGCCAGCAGCCCACCGGCCAACGAGCAGTACTTC. Its translation: CASSPPANEQYF.

The chain is built from TRBV14 and TRBJ2-2, with D perhaps matching TRBD1 (5 bases). Germline CDR1 SGHDN, CDR2 FVKESK. The length of the CDR3 is 13 residues. Trimming pared 6 bases from V and 4 bases from J, leaving 9 bases between. This CDR3 is CASRATGTGELFF. The CDR3 bases are TGTGCCAGCAGGGCTACAGGCACCGGGGAGCTGTTTTTT.

The V gene is TRBV12-3 or TRBV12-4, the J gene TRBJ1-1, with no clear D. V was pared by 5 bases and J by 8 bases, with 15 bases between. CDR3 size: 13 residues. DNA of the CDR3: TGTGCCAGCAGTCTTCAAGGGAGGCCCGAAGCTTTCTTT. It yields the protein CASSLQGRPEAFF.

This chain joins TRBV3-1 and TRBJ2-1; 8 bases are a match to TRBD2. The germline V gene encodes CDR1 LGHDT and CDR2 YNNKEL (reference sequence). Trimming removed 0 bases from V and 5 bases from J; junction bases left unmatched: 6. The CDR3 is 16 amino acids. CDR3 bases: TGTGCCAGCAGCCAAGATGTCCGGGAGGGAAACAATGAGCAGTTCTTC. Its protein product is CASSQDVREGNNEQFF.

The rearrangement links TRBV10-2 to TRBJ2-3, with 10 positions matching TRBD2. The germline V gene encodes CDR1 WSHSY and CDR2 SAAADI. The V gene end was trimmed by 1 base and the J gene end by 4 bases; junction bases not matched to a gene: 2. This CDR3 contains 15 residues. The CDR3 region has the DNA TGCGCCAGCAGTGAGTTAGCGGGAGGAGCAGATACGCAGTATTTT. Translating it yields CASSELAGGADTQYF.

V and J are TRBV3-1 and TRBJ2-7; 9 bases match TRBD1. Germline V gives CDR1 LGHDT, CDR2 YNNKEL (reference sequence). This CDR3 is built from 17 residues. V gave up 0 bases and J gave up 6 bases; unmatched junction bases: 12. The CDR3, as DNA: TGTGCCAGCAGCCAAGATTCCGCGGGGGACAGGGCGACCGAGCAGTACTTC. Translating it yields CASSQDSAGDRATEQYF.

The J gene is TRBJ1-1, the V gene TRBV9; maybe TRBD1 (5 bases). Germline V gives CDR1 SGDLS, CDR2 YYNGEE. Trimming shortened V by 0 bases and J by 5 bases, and 11 bases separated the two germline ends. The CDR3 is made up of 14 amino acids. The DNA for the CDR3 is TGTGCCAGCAGCGTAGCTTGGGAGGGGACTGAAGCTTTCTTT. Translated: CASSVAWEGTEAFF.

The chain uses TRBV7-9 and TRBJ2-7; 8 nucleotides agree with TRBD2. The J segment lost 3 bases and the V segment lost 4 bases, leaving 5 bases of the junction unmatched. Germline V gene lookup returns CDR1 SEHNR and CDR2 FQNEAQ (reference sequence). This CDR3 has 14 residues. CDR3 coding DNA: TGTGCCAGCAGCTCACCGGGACTAGACTACGAGCAGTACTTC. As protein: CASSSPGLDYEQYF. Drawing the rest from reference TRBV7-9 and TRBJ2-7, the complete variable domain is DTGVSQNPRHKITKRGQNVTFRCDPISEHNRLYWYRQTLGQGPEFLTYFQNEAQLEKSRLLSDRFSAERPKGSFSTLEIQRTEQGDSAMYLCASSSPGLDYEQYFGPGTRLTVT.

The chain employs TRBV18 and TRBJ2-1; no clear D gene. Germline CDR1 is KGHSH and CDR2 is LQKENI. This CDR3 has 16 amino acids. V was cut by 3 bases and J by 7 bases, with 19 bases left in between. The CDR3 DNA reads TGTGCCAGCTCACCCAATAAGGGTGACGGCCTTAATGAGCAGTTCTTC. The encoded protein is CASSPNKGDGLNEQFF.

The genes are TRBV27 and TRBJ2-7, with a possible D match to TRBD2 (5 bases). This CDR3 comprises 14 residues. Germline CDR1 and CDR2: MNHEY and SMNVEV (reference sequence). The V gene lost 3 bases and the J gene lost 3 bases, with 12 bases spanning the gap. This CDR3 is CASSFGGSSYEQYF. CDR3 bases: TGTGCCAGCAGTTTCGGCGGGTCGAGCTACGAGCAGTACTTC.

CDR3 DNA sequence: TGTGCCAGCAGCTTAGAGGCAGGGGAAACTGAAGCTTTCTTT. This gives the protein CASSLEAGETEAFF. V usage is TRBV7-9 and J usage is TRBJ1-1; maybe TRBD1 (6 bases). The V gene lost 1 base and the J gene lost 5 bases, with 11 bases spanning the gap. Per germline, CDR1 SEHNR and CDR2 FQNEAQ (reference sequence). This CDR3 comprises 14 residues.

This chain uses TRBV3-1 with TRBJ2-1; TRBD2 aligns across 9 bases. The CDR3 totals 14 residues. J lost 7 bases, V lost 5 bases, and 6 bases had no gene match. The germline gives CDR1 LGHDT, CDR2 YNNKEL (reference sequence). DNA for the CDR3: TGTGCCAGCAGCAGTACTAGCGGGTGGAATGAGCAGTTCTTC. It codes for CASSSTSGWNEQFF.

The chain employs TRBV11-2 and TRBJ2-4; 8 bases match TRBD1. Germline loops: CDR1 SGHAT, CDR2 FQNNGV. Trimming at V came to 4 bases and at J to 7 bases, leaving 6 bases not matched to a gene. The CDR3 contains 14 residues. CDR3 sequence reads: CASSSDRDWNIQYF. The CDR3 DNA reads as TGTGCCAGCAGCTCGGACAGGGATTGGAACATTCAGTACTTC. Combining the CDR3 with reference TRBV11-2 and TRBJ2-4 gives the whole variable domain EAGVAQSPRYKIIEKRQSVAFWCNPISGHATLYWYQQILGQGPKLLIQFQNNGVVDDSQLPKDRFSAERLKGVDSTLKIQPAKLEDSAVYLCASSSDRDWNIQYFGAGTRLSVL.